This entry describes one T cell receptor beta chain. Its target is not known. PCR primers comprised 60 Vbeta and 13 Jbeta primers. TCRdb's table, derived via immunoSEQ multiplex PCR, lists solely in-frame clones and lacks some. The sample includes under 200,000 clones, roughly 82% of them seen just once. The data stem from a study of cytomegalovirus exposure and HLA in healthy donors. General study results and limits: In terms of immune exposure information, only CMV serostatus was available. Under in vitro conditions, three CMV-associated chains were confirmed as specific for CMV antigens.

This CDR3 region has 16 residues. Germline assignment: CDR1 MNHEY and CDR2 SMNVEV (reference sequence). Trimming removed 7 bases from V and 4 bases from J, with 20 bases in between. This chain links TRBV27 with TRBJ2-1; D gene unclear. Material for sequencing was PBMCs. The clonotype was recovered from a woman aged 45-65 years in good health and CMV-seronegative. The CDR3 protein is CASTLQQPYRYNEQFF. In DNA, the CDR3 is TGTGCCAGCACCTTACAGCAACCCTACCGATACAATGAGCAGTTCTTC.